A single sample gave rise to the 24 T cell receptor beta chains below, sequenced in a study of lymphopenia after photon versus proton radiotherapy (dated by TCRdb to the late 2010s). Receptor amplification or capture employed the immunoSEQ multiplex PCR assay. Not all clones reach the TCRdb copy of this immuneACCESS table, which keeps in-frame sequences only. Checked studies attribute under half of the gap to unresolved V genes and leave the rest unexplained. This sample is represented by about 22,000 clones; about 90% of them were singletons. The ten largest clones represent roughly 9.6% of the sample. The sequencing used peripheral blood, collected from a patient treated with proton-based radiotherapy. The receptor set was obtained from a woman aged 70-85 years with pancreatic cancer. Some clones in this sample may be carry-over from other donors' samples.

The chain employs TRBV19 and TRBJ2-3; the match to TRBD2 covers 9 bases. This CDR3 comprises 15 residues. V lost 4 bases to trimming and J lost 4 bases; unmatched junction nucleotides: 6. Germline loops: CDR1 LNHDA, CDR2 SQIVND (reference sequence). The DNA of the CDR3 is TGTGCCAGTAGTAGCAGTAGCGGGGGTGCAGATACGCAGTATTTT. Translated, it gives CASSSSSGGADTQYF.

This clone was observed a few times. V and J are TRBV30 and TRBJ1-1; 8 bases align to TRBD1. The germline V gene has CDR1 GTSNPN and CDR2 SVGIG (reference sequence). The CDR3 sequence is 15 residues long. Unmatched junction bases numbered 16, after V lost 2 bases and J lost 11 bases. CDR3 nucleotides: TGTGCCTGGAGTCGGACATCATTAAGACAGGGGACGGCTTTCTTT. It encodes CAWSRTSLRQGTAFF.

J is TRBJ1-1 and V is TRBV11-2, with 7 bases matching TRBD1. The CDR3 has 13 amino acids. From germline, CDR1 is SGHAT and CDR2 FQNNGV. Trimming cost V 1 base and J 12 bases; bases outside gene matches: 8. The CDR3 sequence is CASSLGGGGSSFF. The CDR3 DNA reads TGTGCCAGCAGCTTAGGAGGGGGCGGCAGTTCTTTCTTT.

The CDR3 bases are TGTGCCAGCAGTGAAGCGCTTAGGACAGGGAATCAGCCCCAGCATTTT. Translated: CASSEALRTGNQPQHF. The rearrangement links TRBV2 to TRBJ1-5; 8 bases map to TRBD1. Trimming cost V 0 bases and J 4 bases; bases outside gene matches: 5. The CDR3 sequence is 16 residues long. The V gene's germline CDR1 is SNHLY and CDR2 FYNNEI.

The genes are TRBV4-1 and TRBJ1-1; D perhaps matches TRBD1 (5 bases). This CDR3 has 15 residues. Trimming removed 3 bases at V and 1 base at J, with 12 bases between. Germline CDR1 and CDR2: MGHRA and YSYEKL. CDR3 in DNA: TGCGCCAGCAGCCATACCGACAGTCGGAACACTGAAGCTTTCTTT. Translating gives CASSHTDSRNTEAFF.

The rearrangement links TRBV13 to TRBJ2-7, with 7 bases lining up with TRBD1. Germline V lookup: CDR1 PRHDT, CDR2 FYEKMQ (reference sequence). Trimming took 10 bases from V and 2 from J; bases not matched to a gene: 14. The CDR3 runs 15 residues. CDR3 sequence: CATGKGALGPYEQYF. The CDR3 DNA reads as TGTGCCACCGGCAAGGGGGCTCTAGGTCCCTACGAGCAGTACTTC. The whole variable domain, remainder taken from reference TRBV13 and TRBJ2-7, is AAGVIQSPRHLIKEKRETATLKCYPIPRHDTVYWYQQGPGQDPQFLISFYEKMQSDKGSIPDRFSAQQFSDYHSELNMSSLELGDSALYFCATGKGALGPYEQYFGPGTRLTVT.

V gene TRBV21-1 combines with J gene TRBJ2-7; TRBD2, the D gene given by the table, was not confirmed from the DNA. TRBV21-1 is shown as a pseudogene. This CDR3 contains 15 residues. The CDR3 region is CASSLLTGANYEQYF. The CDR3, as DNA: TGTGCCAGCAGCCTGCTCACGGGAGCGAACTACGAGCAGTACTTC.

V is TRBV28 and J is TRBJ1-1; a weak D match, TRBD1 (5 bases). Germline lookup yields CDR1 MDHEN and CDR2 SYDVKM. Trimming cost V 5 bases and J 0 bases, with 16 bases left between them. This CDR3 contains 16 residues. CDR3 sequence (DNA): TGTGCCAGCAGTCCTAGGGGTAGGTACCTGAACACTGAAGCTTTCTTT. It encodes CASSPRGRYLNTEAFF. The full variable domain, rest sourced from reference TRBV28 and TRBJ1-1, is DVKVTQSSRYLVKRTGEKVFLECVQDMDHENMFWYRQDPGLGLRLIYFSYDVKMKEKGDIPEGYSVSREKKERFSLILESASTNQTSMYLCASSPRGRYLNTEAFFGQGTRLTVV.

The chain recombines TRBV11-2 with TRBJ1-2; D not resolved. Trimming removed 4 bases from V and 5 bases from J, with 14 bases in between. CDR3 length: 14 residues. The germline V gene encodes CDR1 SGHAT and CDR2 FQNNGV. CDR3 DNA: TGTGCCAGCAGCTCGCCAGGCGGTACATATGGCTACACCTTC. This sequence encodes CASSSPGGTYGYTF.

The rearrangement links TRBV11-1 to TRBJ2-3; no clear D gene. Per germline, CDR1 SGHAT and CDR2 FQDESV (reference sequence). The CDR3 sequence is 16 residues long. Trimming left V 1 base short and J 4 bases short, with 15 bases between. CDR3 in amino acids: CASSLVGYWKSDTQYF. DNA for the CDR3: TGTGCCAGCAGCTTAGTTGGCTATTGGAAATCAGATACGCAGTATTTT. The whole variable domain, remainder taken from reference TRBV11-1 and TRBJ2-3, is EAEVAQSPRYKITEKSQAVAFWCDPISGHATLYWYRQILGQGPELLVQFQDESVVDDSQLPKDRFSAERLKGVDSTLKIQPAELGDSAMYLCASSLVGYWKSDTQYFGPGTRLTVL.

The rearrangement uses TRBV9 and TRBJ1-3, with D unclear. V dropped 0 bases and J dropped 2 bases, with 6 bases sitting between them. The CDR3 is 14 residues long. Germline loops: CDR1 SGDLS, CDR2 YYNGEE. CDR3 in amino acids: CASSVGGTGNTIYF. The CDR3 DNA reads as TGTGCCAGCAGCGTAGGAGGGACTGGAAACACCATATATTTT.

The chain couples TRBV7-9 to TRBJ2-1; 11 bases align to TRBD2. Germline-derived CDR1 and CDR2 are SEHNR and FQNEAQ (reference sequence). The CDR3 is made up of 16 amino acids. Germline trimming cut 0 bases from V and 7 bases from J; bases unmatched to any gene: 5. CDR3 nucleotide sequence: TGTGCCAGCAGCTTAGCGCCCCTAGCGGGAGGTAATGAGCAGTTCTTC. This gives the protein CASSLAPLAGGNEQFF. The variable domain in full, completed from reference TRBV7-9 and TRBJ2-1, reads DTGVSQNPRHKITKRGQNVTFRCDPISEHNRLYWYRQTLGQGPEFLTYFQNEAQLEKSRLLSDRFSAERPKGSFSTLEIQRTEQGDSAMYLCASSLAPLAGGNEQFFGPGTRLTVL.

The V gene is TRBV11-3, the J gene TRBJ2-1; 10 bases agree with TRBD1. Germline lookup yields CDR1 SGHNT and CDR2 YENEEA. V gave up 6 bases and J gave up 6 bases; unmatched junction bases: 5. The CDR3 consists of 14 residues. The CDR3 region is CASSRDRGSNEQFF. The DNA of the CDR3 is TGTGCCAGCAGTCGGGACAGGGGAAGCAATGAGCAGTTCTTC.

This chain uses TRBV19 with TRBJ1-1; no definite D call. The CDR3 has 13 amino acids. Deletions cut 4 bases from V and 4 bases from J, with 10 bases between. CDR1 and CDR2 from the germline V gene are LNHDA and SQIVND (reference sequence). The CDR3 DNA sequence: TGTGCCAGTAGTAACCAGGTCGGCACTGAAGCTTTCTTT. Protein: CASSNQVGTEAFF. The full variable domain, in which reference TRBV19 and TRBJ1-1 provide the parts outside the CDR3, is DGGITQSPKYLFRKEGQNVTLSCEQNLNHDAMYWYRQDPGQGLRLIYYSQIVNDFQKGDIAEGYSVSREKKESFPLTVTSAQKNPTAFYLCASSNQVGTEAFFGQGTRLTVV.

DNA for the CDR3: TGCAGCGTTGAACCCACTAGCGGGATCAACGAGCAGTACTTC. Protein product: CSVEPTSGINEQYF. This chain uses TRBV29-1 with TRBJ2-7, with 10 bases matching TRBD2. The CDR3 consists of 14 residues. Germline values: CDR1 SQVTM, CDR2 ANQGSEA. The trim removed 2 bases at V and 5 bases at J, leaving 6 bases unmatched.

The chain employs TRBV29-1 and TRBJ1-4; D is uncertain. This CDR3 is 13 amino acids long. The V gene lost 7 bases and the J gene lost 0 bases, with 9 bases spanning the gap. Germline V gene sequence: CDR1 SQVTM, CDR2 ANQGSEA. The CDR3 DNA reads TGCAGCGGCTACACGTCAACTAATGAAAAACTGTTTTTT. Translating gives CSGYTSTNEKLFF.

Turning to this clone: One end of the junction is discordant with germline, which a read error may explain. This sequence joins TRBV25-1 and TRBJ1-1; D is perhaps TRBD1 (6 bases). Germline CDR1 is MGHDK and CDR2 is SYGVNS. The CDR3 has 13 residues. The CDR3, as DNA: TGTACCAGCAGTGAAGGTCCAACAGGGGAAGCTTTCTTT. This gives the protein CTSSEGPTGEAFF.

Only one count was recorded for this clone. The gene calls are TRBV6-6 and TRBJ1-4; weak D call: TRBD1 (5 bases). Germline CDR1 and CDR2: MNHNY and SVGAGI (reference sequence). Trimming removed 6 bases at V and 9 bases at J, with 17 bases between. The CDR3 loop spans 14 amino acids. The DNA of the CDR3 is TGTGCCAGCAGACTCTCGGGGACCGCGCAAAAACTGTTTTTT. This codes for CASRLSGTAQKLFF.

The chain couples TRBV30 to TRBJ2-7, with unresolved D. Germline V CDR1 and CDR2: GTSNPN, SVGIG (reference sequence). The V end lost 2 bases, the J end lost 3 bases, and 8 bases lay between the germline ends. The CDR3 is 12 residues long. The CDR3 nucleotides are TGTGCCTGGAGTAAGGGCGGCTACGAGCAGTACTTC. Translating gives CAWSKGGYEQYF.

This chain joins TRBV7-2 and TRBJ2-3, with 10 bases lining up with TRBD2. The CDR3 has 16 residues. Germline V gene sequence: CDR1 SGHTA, CDR2 FQGNSA. Trimming removed 2 bases from V and 3 bases from J; junction bases left unmatched: 5. The CDR3 reads CASSLPGTSVTDTQYF. The CDR3 nucleotides are TGTGCCAGCAGCTTACCCGGGACTAGCGTAACAGATACGCAGTATTTT.

The gene calls are TRBV30 and TRBJ1-2; 7 nucleotides line up with TRBD1. After removal of 3 bases from V and 8 bases from J, the junction contained 3 bases not matched to a gene. The CDR3 consists of 11 residues. Germline assignment: CDR1 GTSNPN and CDR2 SVGIG (reference sequence). The CDR3 protein is CAWRTGRGYTF. The CDR3 nucleotides read TGTGCCTGGAGGACAGGGAGAGGCTACACCTTC.

The chain has TRBV7-2 and TRBJ2-3, with 9 bases lining up with TRBD2. The trim removed 1 base at V and 1 base at J, leaving 6 bases unmatched. Germline V CDR1 and CDR2: SGHTA, FQGNSA. The CDR3 totals 17 residues. The CDR3 DNA follows: TGTGCCAGCAGCTTAGATGGGCTAGCGGGACGCACAGATACGCAGTATTTT. Its protein product is CASSLDGLAGRTDTQYF. The full variable domain, completed using reference TRBV7-2 and TRBJ2-3, is GAGVSQSPSNKVTEKGKDVELRCDPISGHTALYWYRQSLGQGLEFLIYFQGNSAPDKSGLPSDRFSAERTGGSVSTLTIQRTQQEDSAVYLCASSLDGLAGRTDTQYFGPGTRLTVL.

The V call is TRBV19, the J call TRBJ2-1; TRBD2 agrees at 10 bases. V shed 5 bases, J shed 7 bases, and the junction held 8 bases outside the gene matches. The CDR3 runs to 15 residues. CDR1 and CDR2 from the germline V gene are LNHDA and SQIVND (reference sequence). The CDR3 loop is CASSDQAGGLNEQFF. The CDR3 DNA reads as TGTGCCAGTAGTGATCAAGCGGGAGGGCTTAATGAGCAGTTCTTC.

The rearrangement links TRBV10-1 to TRBJ1-6; unclear D gene. Germline V gene lookup returns CDR1 WNHNN and CDR2 SYGVQD (reference sequence). The CDR3 extends over 15 amino acids. Trimming cost V 3 bases and J 8 bases, with 14 bases left between them. For the CDR3, the DNA is TGCGCCAGCAGTGATTTCGGTGGTCTGGATTCACCCCTCCACTTT. It is translated as CASSDFGGLDSPLHF.